This is a list of T cell receptor beta chains from one sample in a study of T cell responses to AZD1222 COVID-19 vaccine. TCRdb keeps only in-frame clones here, not all; method: immunoSEQ multiplex PCR. In the table there are fewer than 200,000 clones, roughly nine tenths of which are singletons. This specimen consisted of peripheral blood, obtained on day 0 of AZD1222 vaccination. These receptors were obtained from an adult in good health. The CDR3 runs from the conserved cysteine through the conserved F or W. A D gene is named only where the DNA matches it firmly. Clone sizes are given selectively: once, few, many, or a class where the clone is expanded.

>-|TRBJ2-2|TRBV7-6|TRBD2
CASSSPGVGGGLNTGELFF
TGTGCCAGCAGCTCCCCTGGCGTCGGGGGAGGGTTGAACACCGGGGAGCTGTTTTTT
>-|TRBJ2-1|TRBV5-1|TRBD1
CASSSGTGATRDPYNEQFF
TGCGCCAGCTCCTCCGGGACAGGGGCGACTAGGGACCCATACAATGAGCAGTTCTTC
>-|TRBJ1-4|TRBV18|-
CASSPYGEGSKLFF
TGTGCCAGCTCACCATATGGGGAGGGATCAAAACTGTTTTTT
>-|TRBJ1-1|TRBV11-2|-
CASSLSQGWGTEAFF
TGTGCCAGCAGCTTATCACAGGGATGGGGCACTGAAGCTTTCTTT
>-|TRBJ2-1|TRBV19|TRBD2
CASSISGLADNNEQFF
TGTGCCAGTAGTATCTCCGGACTAGCGGATAACAATGAGCAGTTCTTC
>once|TRBJ1-1|TRBV12-3/TRBV12-4|-
CASSLWEAEAFF
TGTGCCAGCAGTTTATGGGAGGCTGAAGCTTTCTTT
>-|TRBJ1-4|TRBV7-6|-
CASSVSGTLNEKLFF
TGTGCCAGCAGCGTCTCCGGGACACTGAATGAAAAACTGTTTTTT
>-|TRBJ1-1|TRBV14|-
CASSQDRSRHSVGNTEAFF
TGTGCCAGCAGCCAAGATCGTTCCAGGCACTCTGTTGGGAACACTGAAGCTTTCTTT
>-|TRBJ1-1|TRBV18|-
CASSPLELMNTEAFF
TGTGCCAGCTCACCACTGGAACTAATGAACACTGAAGCTTTCTTT
>-|TRBJ2-3|TRBV30|TRBD2
CAWRGGLRSLAGSEYF
TGTGCCTGGAGAGGGGGCCTAAGAAGTCTAGCGGGAAGCGAGTATTTT
>once|TRBJ2-7|TRBV18|TRBD1
CASSPGAGGEYEQYF
TGTGCCAGCTCACCAGGGGCAGGGGGCGAGTACGAGCAGTACTTC
>-|TRBJ2-1|TRBV27|-
CASSLSLRDTVYNEQFF
TGTGCCAGCAGTTTATCCCTAAGAGACACTGTCTACAATGAGCAGTTCTTC
>-|TRBJ2-7|TRBV3-1/TRBV3-2|-
CASSQDDNSYEQYF
TGTGCCAGCAGCCAAGATGATAACAGCTACGAGCAGTACTTC
>-|TRBJ1-6|TRBV7-9|-
CASSFGGSSYNSPLHF
TGTGCCAGCAGCTTCGGGGGCAGCTCCTATAATTCACCCCTCCACTTT
>-|TRBJ1-5|TRBV27|TRBD1
CASNPTGTGGNQPQHF
TGTGCCAGTAACCCCACCGGGACAGGGGGGAATCAGCCCCAGCATTTT
>-|TRBJ2-7|TRBV6-2/TRBV6-3|TRBD2
CASSWDRAGTSGTDEQYF
TGTGCCAGCAGCTGGGACCGAGCCGGGACTAGCGGGACCGACGAGCAGTACTTC
>-|TRBJ2-1|TRBV18|TRBD2
CASSPLGLVAGDGQFF
TGTGCCAGCTCACCACTAGGACTAGTAGCGGGGGATGGGCAGTTCTTC
>-|TRBJ2-1|TRBV6-5|TRBD2
CASSLSGGTYNEQFF
TGTGCCAGCAGCCTAAGCGGGGGAACCTACAATGAGCAGTTCTTC
>-|TRBJ1-1|TRBV7-6|-
CASSGRHGLNTEAFF
TGTGCCAGCAGCGGGCGACACGGTTTGAACACTGAAGCTTTCTTT
>-|TRBJ2-1|TRBV29-1|TRBD1
CSGRTGGTSSSYNEQFF
TGCAGCGGAAGGACAGGGGGGACCTCGAGCTCCTACAATGAGCAGTTCTTC
>-|TRBJ2-5|TRBV10-3|-
CAISESKSPTETQYF
TGTGCCATCAGTGAGTCCAAATCGCCAACAGAGACCCAGTACTTC
>-|TRBJ2-7|TRBV7-2|-
CASSLSGYNYEQYF
TGTGCCAGCAGCTTATCAGGGTACAACTACGAGCAGTACTTC
>-|TRBJ1-5|TRBV6-4|-
CASSDSRGAAPYSNQPQHF
TGTGCCAGCAGTGACTCGAGGGGGGCGGCCCCCTATAGCAATCAGCCCCAGCATTTT
>few|TRBJ1-2|TRBV3-1/TRBV3-2|-
CASSQARTSYGYTF
TGTGCCAGCAGCCAAGCTCGGACAAGCTATGGCTACACCTTC
>-|TRBJ1-2|TRBV7-9|TRBD1
CASSLGRGRSDGYTF
TGTGCCAGCAGCTTGGGCAGGGGGCGTAGCGATGGCTACACCTTC
>-|TRBJ2-3|TRBV2|TRBD2
CARGLAGGWDTQYF
TGTGCCAGGGGACTAGCGGGAGGTTGGGATACGCAGTATTTT
>-|TRBJ2-2|TRBV5-1|TRBD2
CASSQLADTGELFF
TGCGCCAGCAGTCAACTAGCGGACACCGGGGAGCTGTTTTTT
>few|TRBJ1-2|TRBV9|TRBD1
CASSVFDRVGHYGYTF
TGTGCCAGCAGCGTCTTTGACAGGGTGGGGCACTATGGCTACACCTTC
>-|TRBJ1-3|TRBV9|TRBD1
CASSVVQGATGNTIYF
TGTGCCAGCAGCGTAGTACAGGGGGCGACTGGAAACACCATATATTTT
>-|TRBJ2-7|TRBV15|-
CATSPEGLDEQYF
TGTGCCACCAGCCCCGAGGGGCTTGACGAGCAGTACTTC
>-|TRBJ2-3|TRBV2|TRBD2
CASSDPGLAGVDTQYF
TGTGCCAGCAGTGACCCGGGACTAGCGGGAGTAGATACGCAGTATTTT
>-|TRBJ2-1|TRBV19|TRBD1
CASSHATGVAYNEQFF
TGTGCCAGTAGTCATGCGACAGGGGTGGCCTACAATGAGCAGTTCTTC
>-|TRBJ2-3|TRBV3-1/TRBV3-2|TRBD1
CASSQGQGRGTQYF
TGTGCCAGCAGCCAAGGACAGGGCAGGGGCACGCAGTATTTT
>few|TRBJ1-2|TRBV27|TRBD1
CASSYTGQGNYGYTF
TGTGCCAGCAGTTATACGGGACAGGGAAACTATGGCTACACCTTC
>-|TRBJ2-7|TRBV29-1|-
CSAQSGSRSHSTSSYEQYF
TGCAGCGCCCAGTCCGGGAGTCGCTCACACTCTACTAGCTCCTACGAGCAGTACTTC
>-|TRBJ1-2|TRBV14|TRBD1
CASSSRDSTPNYGYTF
TGTGCCAGCAGCTCCCGGGACAGTACCCCTAACTATGGCTACACCTTC
>-|TRBJ2-1|TRBV10-1|-
CASSEKLAYNEQFF
TGCGCCAGCAGTGAGAAGCTAGCCTACAATGAGCAGTTCTTC
>once|TRBJ2-7|TRBV19|-
CASSPDRGSEQYF
TGTGCCAGTAGTCCAGACCGGGGCAGCGAGCAGTACTTC
>-|TRBJ1-6|TRBV6-5|-
CASSYWSGAESPLHF
TGTGCCAGCAGTTACTGGTCAGGGGCAGAATCACCCCTCCACTTT
>-|TRBJ2-3|TRBV5-6|TRBD2
CASSGGLASTDTQYF
TGTGCCAGCAGCGGAGGACTAGCGAGCACAGATACGCAGTATTTT
>-|TRBJ1-2|TRBV4-2|TRBD1
CASSQDQGANYGYTF
TGTGCCAGCAGCCAAGATCAGGGGGCTAACTATGGCTACACCTTC
>-|TRBJ1-5|TRBV5-8|TRBD1
CASSFRTGVINQPQHF
TGTGCCAGCAGCTTTCGGACAGGGGTAATCAATCAGCCCCAGCATTTT
>-|TRBJ1-2|TRBV25-1|-
CASSDATLKGYTF
TGTGCCAGCAGTGACGCGACATTGAAAGGCTACACCTTC
>-|TRBJ2-3|TRBV3-1/TRBV3-2|-
CASSQGQGGVGSTQYF
TGTGCCAGCAGCCAAGGACAAGGTGGTGTGGGGTCTACGCAGTATTTT
>-|TRBJ2-1|TRBV13|-
CASSTTSYNEQFF
TGTGCCAGCAGCACGACATCCTACAATGAGCAGTTCTTC
>-|TRBJ1-6|TRBV27|TRBD1
CASSWGQRSPLHF
TGTGCCAGCAGTTGGGGACAGCGCTCACCCCTCCACTTT
>-|TRBJ1-6|TRBV19|-
CASKGERNNSPLHF
TGTGCCAGTAAAGGAGAAAGAAATAATTCACCCCTCCACTTT
>-|TRBJ1-5|TRBV7-9|-
CASSPDSQPQHF
TGTGCCAGCAGCCCGGACAGCCAGCCCCAGCATTTT
>-|TRBJ2-1|TRBV2|-
CASRPRDSYNEQFF
TGTGCCAGCAGGCCCCGGGACTCCTACAATGAGCAGTTCTTC
>-|TRBJ1-2|TRBV5-1|-
CASKENAVDYGYTF
TGCGCCAGCAAGGAGAACGCGGTGGACTATGGCTACACCTTC
>-|TRBJ1-2|TRBV5-1|-
CASSGRDLYGYTF
TGCGCCAGCAGCGGCCGGGACCTCTATGGCTACACCTTC
>-|TRBJ2-1|TRBV21-1|-
CASRERERSYNEQFF
TGTGCCAGCAGGGAGCGGGAGAGGTCCTACAATGAGCAGTTCTTC
>-|TRBJ1-5|TRBV27|-
CASSWGRDSNQPQHF
TGTGCCAGCAGTTGGGGCAGGGATAGCAATCAGCCCCAGCATTTT
>-|TRBJ1-5|TRBV6-5|-
CASRAPGVNVGAQHF
TGTGCCAGCAGGGCCCCGGGGGTTAACGTAGGGGCCCAGCATTTT
>-|TRBJ2-7|TRBV4-1|-
CASSQEVRLGYEQYF
TGCGCCAGCAGCCAAGAAGTACGACTAGGCTACGAGCAGTACTTC
>-|TRBJ2-3|TRBV7-8|-
CASSLAHDPDTDTQYF
TGTGCCAGCAGCTTAGCTCACGACCCCGACACAGATACGCAGTATTTT
>-|TRBJ2-1|TRBV7-8|-
CASSLAPPGSSYNEQFF
TGTGCCAGCAGCTTAGCCCCCCCGGGAAGCTCCTACAATGAGCAGTTCTTC